The T cell receptor beta chain under discussion was sequenced for a study of cytomegalovirus exposure and HLA in healthy donors. The count of this clone is one. Vbeta (60) and Jbeta (13) primers were used in the PCR. The repertoire was sequenced with immunoSEQ multiplex PCR; TCRdb's copy has only in-frame clones and lacks some. The top ten hold approximately 6% of the sample, which has roughly 130,000 clones, roughly four fifths seen once. Sequencing was performed on PBMCs. The source of this sequence is a woman aged 40 to 50 in good health and CMV-seropositive.

The CDR3 DNA follows: TGTGCCAGCAGCCCGGGACAGAGCTATGGCTACACCTTC. Its protein product is CASSPGQSYGYTF. V and J are TRBV6-5 and TRBJ1-2; 7 bases map to TRBD1. The CDR3 is made up of 13 amino acids. Trimming at V came to 6 bases and at J to 4 bases, leaving 5 bases not matched to a gene. Germline assignment: CDR1 MNHEY and CDR2 SVGAGI.